The 22 T cell receptor beta chains below all came from one sample that was sequenced in a study of T cells in Graves' hyperthyroidism and ophthalmopathy. RNA transcripts gave rise to amplified TCR beta CDR3 regions. A set of HTBI primers served as the primers for a first-round RT-PCR of the TCR CDR3. TCRdb re-derived calls from the multiplex PCR reads in MiXCR, one entry per CDR3 protein. The sample lists about 720,000 distinct CDR3 sequences; around 15% were seen once. The specimen sequenced was blood. These receptors came from a young man with Graves' hyperthyroidism.

This clonotype appeared a few times. V and J are TRBV29-1 and TRBJ1-3; no clear D gene. The length of the CDR3 is 12 residues. Germline-derived CDR1 and CDR2 are SQVTM and ANQGSEA. With 6 bases removed from V and 0 bases from J, the gap between germline ends came to 6 bases. In nucleotides, the CDR3 is TGCAGCGTGCAAGACTCTGGAAACACCATATATTTT. Encoded protein: CSVQDSGNTIYF.

This clonotype was detected only once. The junction differs from germline at one of its ends, possibly a read error. The chain is built from TRBV9 and TRBJ2-7, with D unresolved. CDR3 length equals 15 residues. The germline gives CDR1 SGDLS, CDR2 YYNGEE. CDR3 residues: CASSASPGRNYEQHF. In DNA form, the CDR3 reads TGTGCCAGCAGCGCCTCTCCCGGGCGGAACTACGAGCAGCACTTC.

In nucleotides, the CDR3 is TGTGCCAGCAGTTACTTGGGCGGGAGGGCCTTCACCTACGAGCAGTACTTC. Protein product: CASSYLGGRAFTYEQYF. The rearrangement uses TRBV6-5 and TRBJ2-7; 9 nucleotides match TRBD2. CDR3 length: 17 residues. Trimming took 1 base from V and 2 from J; bases not matched to a gene: 9. Per germline, CDR1 MNHEY and CDR2 SVGAGI.

In its sample, this clonotype was seen many times. This chain uses TRBV28 with TRBJ2-3; D possibly matches TRBD1 or TRBD2 (5 bases each). Per germline, CDR1 MDHEN and CDR2 SYDVKM. Trimming took off 4 bases at V and 0 bases at J, with 11 bases between the two ends. The CDR3 length is 15 residues. The CDR3 nucleotides read TGTGCCAGCAGTTCCCCGGGACGGAGCACAGATACGCAGTATTTT. It codes for CASSSPGRSTDTQYF.

The table lists this clonotype with many counts. The chain links TRBV2 to TRBJ2-7; maybe TRBD1 (5 bases). From germline, CDR1 is SNHLY and CDR2 FYNNEI. Trimming stripped 4 bases from V and 1 base from J, with 8 bases between. This CDR3 region has 13 residues. CDR3 residues: CASSATVSYEQYF. The CDR3 DNA follows: TGTGCCAGCAGTGCGACAGTTTCCTACGAGCAGTACTTC.

The gene calls are TRBV12-3 or TRBV12-4 and TRBJ1-4; D is undetermined. The ends were cut back, 2 bases at V and 7 bases at J, with 11 bases in the middle. This CDR3 region has 14 residues. CDR3: CASSLTAEGEKLFF. The CDR3 coding sequence is TGTGCCAGCAGTTTAACGGCCGAGGGTGAAAAACTGTTTTTT.

A few counts support this clonotype. The chain joins TRBV7-3 to TRBJ2-2; D is possibly TRBD1 (6 bases). The CDR3 length is 18 residues. The V end lost 2 bases, the J end lost 2 bases, and 18 bases lay between the germline ends. Germline V gene lookup returns CDR1 SGHTA and CDR2 FQGTGA. CDR3: CASSLRRKTGPNTGELFF. The CDR3 DNA follows: TGTGCCAGCAGCTTACGACGAAAGACAGGCCCAAACACCGGGGAGCTGTTTTTT.

The V gene is TRBV5-1, the J gene TRBJ1-3, with D unresolved. The CDR3 contains 16 residues. V lost 0 bases, J lost 0 bases, and 10 bases lay in between. Germline loops: CDR1 SGHRS, CDR2 YFSETQ. The CDR3 DNA reads TGCGCCAGCAGCTTGGACGGGGTCCACTCTGGAAACACCATATATTTT. Residues: CASSLDGVHSGNTIYF. The full variable domain, completed using reference TRBV5-1 and TRBJ1-3, is KAGVTQTPRYLIKTRGQQVTLSCSPISGHRSVSWYQQTPGQGLQFLFEYFSETQRNKGNFPGRFSGRQFSNSRSEMNVSTLELGDSALYLCASSLDGVHSGNTIYFGEGSWLTVV.

The gene calls are TRBV28 and TRBJ2-7; the match to TRBD2 covers 7 bases. The trim removed 7 bases at V and 7 bases at J, leaving 16 bases unmatched. Germline V gene data show CDR1 as MDHEN and CDR2 as SYDVKM. The CDR3 runs 15 residues. CDR3 sequence reads: CASTLGSGPGGEQYF. CDR3 in DNA: TGTGCCAGCACCCTAGGGTCGGGGCCGGGGGGAGAGCAGTACTTC.

This clonotype was observed a handful of times. A junction boundary mismatches the germline segment, possibly from a read error. The rearrangement uses TRBV5-6 and TRBJ2-7; D not certain. This CDR3 has 13 amino acids. Looked up from germline, CDR1 is SGHDT and CDR2 is YYEEEE. The CDR3 region is CASSLGRTYERYF. CDR3 bases: TGTGCCAGCAGCTTGGGCAGGACCTACGAGCGGTACTTC.

V and J are TRBV28 and TRBJ2-5; 11 positions agree with TRBD2. The CDR3 loop spans 17 amino acids. The junction had 11 bases not matched to a gene; V was cut back by 6 bases and J by 2 bases. Germline V CDR1 and CDR2: MDHEN, SYDVKM. The CDR3 DNA is TGTGCCAGCAGCGTATCCGGGACTAGCGGACCACAAGAGACCCAGTACTTC. Amino acid sequence: CASSVSGTSGPQETQYF.

This rearrangement joins TRBV5-1 to TRBJ2-6; no firm D call. Trimming pared 4 bases from V and 0 bases from J, leaving 8 bases between. Germline V gene sequence: CDR1 SGHRS, CDR2 YFSETQ. This CDR3 is built from 15 residues. The CDR3 loop reads CASSLQISGANVLTF. DNA for the CDR3: TGCGCCAGCAGCCTACAGATCTCTGGGGCCAACGTCCTGACTTTC.

This clonotype was seen many times. The J gene is TRBJ2-3, the V gene TRBV7-2; 11 bases match TRBD2. Trimming removed 3 bases from V and 0 bases from J; junction bases left unmatched: 5. The germline gives CDR1 SGHTA, CDR2 FQGNSA. The CDR3 covers 17 residues. CDR3 in amino acids: CASSFRWTSGSTDTQYF. CDR3 sequence (DNA): TGTGCCAGCAGCTTTCGATGGACTAGCGGGAGCACAGATACGCAGTATTTT.

This clonotype occurred many times. V gene TRBV6-1 combines with J gene TRBJ1-1; 7 positions agree with TRBD1. V lost 8 bases to trimming and J lost 1 base; unmatched junction nucleotides: 7. This CDR3 has 14 amino acids. Per germline, CDR1 MNHNS and CDR2 SASEGT. CDR3 protein: CASGVRTGNTEAFF. CDR3 nucleotides: TGTGCCAGCGGCGTTCGGACAGGGAACACTGAAGCTTTCTTT.

This clonotype was recorded only once. The chain couples TRBV18 to TRBJ2-5; TRBD2 is a possible D gene (5 bases). Looked up from germline, CDR1 is KGHSH and CDR2 is LQKENI. V lost 3 bases and J 5 bases, leaving 16 bases between the germline ends. The CDR3 extends over 15 amino acids. CDR3 bases: TGTGCCAGCTCACCTCAGACAACGCGAGGGGAGACCCAGTACTTC. Translating gives CASSPQTTRGETQYF.

As concerns this clonotype: Possible read error: a much larger clone is one base away. CDR3 sequence: CSVELGRAFTQYF. For the CDR3, the DNA is TGCAGCGTTGAATTGGGGCGAGCTTTCACCCAGTACTTC. The chain combines TRBV29-1 with TRBJ2-5; D possibly corresponds to TRBD1 (5 bases). From germline, CDR1 is SQVTM and CDR2 ANQGSEA. This CDR3 has 13 residues. Trimming pared 2 bases from V and 8 bases from J, leaving 15 bases between.

A remark on this clonotype: At one boundary the junction diverges from the germline segment, which might be a read error. This chain links TRBV28 with TRBJ2-7; D uncertain. The germline V gene encodes CDR1 MDHEN and CDR2 SYDVKM. The CDR3 runs 12 residues. The CDR3 loop is CASSFGYYGQYF. CDR3 DNA sequence: TGTGCCAGCAGTTTCGGCTATTACGGGCAGTACTTC.

V usage is TRBV27 and J usage is TRBJ2-6; TRBD1 matches at 12 bases. The V gene end was trimmed by 3 bases and the J gene end by 2 bases; junction bases not matched to a gene: 8. Per the germline V gene, CDR1 is MNHEY and CDR2 is SMNVEV (reference sequence). The CDR3 is 19 residues long. CDR3 nucleotide sequence: TGTGCCAGCAGTTTCAATCGGGACAGGGGGCCCCCTGGGGCCAACGTCCTGACTTTC. The encoded protein is CASSFNRDRGPPGANVLTF.

The chain couples TRBV5-1 to TRBJ1-4, with 7 bases matching TRBD1. CDR1 SGHRS and CDR2 YFSETQ come from the germline V gene. V dropped 5 bases and J dropped 7; count of bases not matched to a gene: 8. The CDR3 has 14 amino acids. CDR3 DNA: TGCGCCAGCAGGCCAGGGGGACCGGGTGAAAAACTGTTTTTT. Translation gives CASRPGGPGEKLFF.

The chain employs TRBV6-5 and TRBJ2-2, with 7 nucleotides matching TRBD1. Germline-derived CDR1 and CDR2 are MNHEY and SVGAGI. The ends lost 2 bases at V and 7 bases at J; junction bases unmatched: 7. This CDR3 has 15 amino acids. The CDR3 protein is CASSYEGQGDGELFF. In DNA, the CDR3 is TGTGCCAGCAGTTACGAGGGCCAGGGGGACGGGGAGCTGTTTTTT.

This clonotype was counted a few times. The CDR3 region is CASSFLRGSWETQYF. The CDR3 DNA reads TGTGCCAGCAGCTTCCTGCGGGGCTCCTGGGAGACCCAGTACTTC. The chain combines TRBV5-6 with TRBJ2-5; the D gene is possibly TRBD2 (6 bases). Germline V gene sequence: CDR1 SGHDT, CDR2 YYEEEE. Deletions cut 2 bases from V and 5 bases from J, with 16 bases between. The CDR3 contains 15 residues.

In its sample, this clonotype was seen many times. J is TRBJ2-2 and V is TRBV28, with TRBD2 matching over 11 bases. CDR3 length equals 17 residues. The V and J ends lost 2 bases and 2 bases, in that order; junction bases with no gene match: 4. Germline V gene sequence: CDR1 MDHEN, CDR2 SYDVKM. The CDR3 here is CASSLGGLAANTGELFF. DNA for the CDR3: TGTGCCAGCAGTTTAGGGGGACTAGCGGCAAACACCGGGGAGCTGTTTTTT. The whole variable domain, remainder taken from reference TRBV28 and TRBJ2-2, is DVKVTQSSRYLVKRTGEKVFLECVQDMDHENMFWYRQDPGLGLRLIYFSYDVKMKEKGDIPEGYSVSREKKERFSLILESASTNQTSMYLCASSLGGLAANTGELFFGEGSRLTVL.